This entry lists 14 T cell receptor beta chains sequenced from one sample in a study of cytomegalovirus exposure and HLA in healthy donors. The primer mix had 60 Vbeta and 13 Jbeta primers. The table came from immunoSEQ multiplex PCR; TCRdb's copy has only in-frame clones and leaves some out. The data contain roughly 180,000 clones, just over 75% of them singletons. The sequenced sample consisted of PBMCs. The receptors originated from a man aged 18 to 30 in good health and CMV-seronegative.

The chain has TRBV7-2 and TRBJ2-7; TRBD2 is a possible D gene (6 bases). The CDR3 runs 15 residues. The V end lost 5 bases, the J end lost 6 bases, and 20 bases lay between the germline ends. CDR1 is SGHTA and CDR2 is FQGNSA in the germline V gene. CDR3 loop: CASSPRGAGSSEQYF. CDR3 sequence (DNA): TGTGCCAGCAGCCCGCGTGGAGCCGGGAGCAGCGAGCAGTACTTC.

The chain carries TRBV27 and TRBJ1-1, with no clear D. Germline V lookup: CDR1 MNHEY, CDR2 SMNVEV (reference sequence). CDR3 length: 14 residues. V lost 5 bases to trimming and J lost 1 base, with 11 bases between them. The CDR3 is CASSVIRGNTEAFF. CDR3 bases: TGTGCCAGCAGTGTAATACGGGGGAACACTGAAGCTTTCTTT.

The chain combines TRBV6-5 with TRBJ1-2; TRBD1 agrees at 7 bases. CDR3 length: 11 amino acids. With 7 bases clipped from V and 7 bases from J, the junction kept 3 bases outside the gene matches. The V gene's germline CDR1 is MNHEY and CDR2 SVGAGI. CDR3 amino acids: CASTGGSGYTF. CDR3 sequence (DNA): TGTGCCAGCACAGGGGGTAGTGGCTACACCTTC.

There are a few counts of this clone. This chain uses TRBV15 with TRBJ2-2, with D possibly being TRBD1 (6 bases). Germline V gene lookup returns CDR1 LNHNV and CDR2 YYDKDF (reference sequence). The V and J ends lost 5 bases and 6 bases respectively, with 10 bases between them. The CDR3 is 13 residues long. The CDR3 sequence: CATSGQGSGELFF. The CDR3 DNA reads TGTGCCACCAGCGGGCAGGGGTCCGGGGAGCTGTTTTTT.

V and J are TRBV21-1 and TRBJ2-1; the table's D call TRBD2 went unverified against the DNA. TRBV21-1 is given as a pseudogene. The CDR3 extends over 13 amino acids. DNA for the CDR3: TGTGCCAGCAGGACTAGCGGGGACAATGAGCAGTTCTTC. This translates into CASRTSGDNEQFF.

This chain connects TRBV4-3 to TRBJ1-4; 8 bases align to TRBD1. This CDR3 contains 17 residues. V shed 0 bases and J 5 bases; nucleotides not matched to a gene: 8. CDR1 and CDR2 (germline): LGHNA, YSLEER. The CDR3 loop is CASSQELGTGGNEKLFF. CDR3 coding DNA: TGCGCCAGCAGCCAAGAACTAGGCACAGGGGGAAATGAAAAACTGTTTTTT.

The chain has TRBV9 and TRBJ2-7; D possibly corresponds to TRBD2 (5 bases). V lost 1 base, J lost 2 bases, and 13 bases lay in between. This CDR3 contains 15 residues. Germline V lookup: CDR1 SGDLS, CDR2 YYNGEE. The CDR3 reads CASSVTDSATYEQYF. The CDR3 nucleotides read TGTGCCAGCAGCGTAACGGATAGCGCGACCTACGAGCAGTACTTC.

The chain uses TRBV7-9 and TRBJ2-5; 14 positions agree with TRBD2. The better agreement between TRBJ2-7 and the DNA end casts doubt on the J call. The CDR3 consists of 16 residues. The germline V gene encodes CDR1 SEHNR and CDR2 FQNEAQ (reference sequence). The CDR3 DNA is TGTGCCAGCAGCTTGGGACTAGCGGGGGATGACTACGAGCAGTACTTC. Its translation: CASSLGLAGDDYEQYF.

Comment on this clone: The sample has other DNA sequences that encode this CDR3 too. The CDR3 spells CASSYSASGTYEQYF. Here the CDR3 DNA reads TGTGCCAGCAGTTACTCTGCCTCAGGTACCTACGAGCAGTACTTC. The chain joins TRBV6-5 to TRBJ2-7; D is ambiguous. The V gene's germline CDR1 is MNHEY and CDR2 SVGAGI. Trimming cost V 0 bases and J 2 bases, with 11 bases left between them. The CDR3 is made up of 15 amino acids.

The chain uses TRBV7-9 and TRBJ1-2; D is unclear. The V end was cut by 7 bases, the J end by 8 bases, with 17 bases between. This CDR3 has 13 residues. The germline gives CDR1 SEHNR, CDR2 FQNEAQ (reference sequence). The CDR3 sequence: CASTPRGSGGYTF. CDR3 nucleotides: TGTGCCAGCACCCCTCGGGGTTCTGGGGGCTACACCTTC.

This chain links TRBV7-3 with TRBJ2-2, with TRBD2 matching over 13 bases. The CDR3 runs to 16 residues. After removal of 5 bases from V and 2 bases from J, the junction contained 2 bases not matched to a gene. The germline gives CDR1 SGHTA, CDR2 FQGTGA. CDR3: CASSKGLAGNTGELFF. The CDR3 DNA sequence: TGTGCCAGCAGCAAGGGACTAGCGGGAAACACCGGGGAGCTGTTTTTT.

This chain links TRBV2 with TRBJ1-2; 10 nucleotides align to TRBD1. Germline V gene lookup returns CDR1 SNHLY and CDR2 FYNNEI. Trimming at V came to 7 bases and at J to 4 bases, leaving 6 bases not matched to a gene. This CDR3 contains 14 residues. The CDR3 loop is CASTTTGGAYGYTF. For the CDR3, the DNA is TGTGCCAGCACCACGACAGGGGGCGCCTATGGCTACACCTTC.

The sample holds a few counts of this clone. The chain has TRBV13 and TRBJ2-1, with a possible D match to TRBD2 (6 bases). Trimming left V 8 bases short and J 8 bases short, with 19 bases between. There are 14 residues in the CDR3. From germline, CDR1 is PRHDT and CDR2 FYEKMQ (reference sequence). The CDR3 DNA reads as TGTGCCAGCGGGCGGGAACCGACCTGGGATGAGCAGTTCTTC. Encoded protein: CASGREPTWDEQFF.

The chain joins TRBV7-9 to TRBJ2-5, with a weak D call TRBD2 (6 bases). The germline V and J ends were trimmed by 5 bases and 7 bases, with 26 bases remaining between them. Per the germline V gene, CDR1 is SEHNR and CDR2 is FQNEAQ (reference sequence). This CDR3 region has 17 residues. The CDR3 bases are TGTGCCAGCAGCCCACGGCCTGGCGGGGTCCCGATAGGGACCCAGTACTTC. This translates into CASSPRPGGVPIGTQYF.